This T cell receptor (beta chain) was sequenced during a study of a mutant IDH1 vaccine in newly diagnosed glioma. The overall study: Investigators started vaccination 4-6 weeks after radiotherapy alone, or with temozolomide cycles. Earlier treatment was radiotherapy, temozolomide, or both, with most getting both. Averaging approximately 40 years of age, treated patients were roughly 60% male and approximately 38% female. Study results and limitations: No link was apparently found between pseudoprogression and changes in top peripheral T cell clonotypes.

Time point denoted: week 5, during vaccination. Every single dose of the vaccine, 300 ug of mutant IDH1 20-mer peptide, came with topical imiquimod. The protocol was immunoSEQ multiplex PCR, while the TCRdb copy is restricted to in-frame clones and leaves out a portion. Seen here are about 37,000 clones, roughly 80% observed once, and the top ten hold 24%. Germline CDR1 is SGDLS and CDR2 is YYNGEE. V shed 2 bases, J shed 7 bases, and the junction held 4 bases outside the gene matches. The CDR3 consists of 16 residues. With respect to this clone: Its antigen remains unidentified.

The sample consisted of PBMCs, taken from a glioma patient whose treatment included an IDH1 peptide vaccine. The origin of this receptor is a man younger than 40 with glioma. The chain uses TRBV9 and TRBJ2-2; 14 nucleotides align to TRBD2. CDR3: CASSVGLAGAGGELFF. CDR3 coding DNA: TGTGCCAGCAGCGTGGGACTAGCGGGAGCGGGCGGGGAGCTGTTTTTT.